This entry is about one TCR beta chain. Profiled with immunoSEQ multiplex PCR; TCRdb holds only in-frame clones, not every one. In the table there are 150,000 or so clones, roughly 78% of which are singletons. The data belong to a study of blood T cell repertoires in COVID-19. Across the study: The cDNA or gDNA used as material had been derived from T cells, B-cell-depleted T cells, or PBMCs.

Trimming took off 5 bases at V and 6 bases at J, with 18 bases between the two ends. This CDR3 has 15 residues. Germline CDR1 is SGHTA and CDR2 is FQGNSA. What was sequenced was peripheral blood. V usage is TRBV7-2 and J usage is TRBJ2-3, with D maybe TRBD2 (6 bases). This clonotype was obtained from a human donor with acute or convalescent COVID-19. The donor label of this sample is uncertain. DNA of the CDR3: TGTGCCAGCAGCCCGTACCTAGCGACGGGGGATACGCAGTATTTT. Its translation: CASSPYLATGDTQYF.